A selection of T cell receptor beta chains follows, all from one sample in a study of T cells in Graves' hyperthyroidism and ophthalmopathy. One entry per CDR3 protein, called by TCRdb with MiXCR from the multiplex PCR reads. The sample includes hundreds of thousands of distinct CDR3 sequences, roughly 14% seen only once; the top ten take about 4.5%. The sequencing input was blood. These receptors all come from a woman aged 40 to 50 with Graves' ophthalmopathy. Both conserved end residues are part of each CDR3. Each record gives: D gene, clone size, J gene, V gene, CDR3 DNA, CDR3 protein. D genes are given only for firm matches. Some rows have no size entry. The others give once, few or many, or a class for an expanded clone.

>TRBD1|many|TRBJ1-6|TRBV7-9
TGTGCCAGCAGCCCGCAGGGGGGCAATTCACCCCTCCACTTT
CASSPQGGNSPLHF
>NA|NA|TRBJ1-3|TRBV20-1
TGCAGTGCCCCGACAGACGGAAACACCATATATTTT
CSAPTDGNTIYF
>NA|few|TRBJ1-3|TRBV7-6
TGTGCCAGCAGCTTAGGGGCTGGGGTCCTTAGCTCTGGAAACACCATATATTTT
CASSLGAGVLSSGNTIYF
>NA|few|TRBJ2-5|TRBV20-1
TGCAGTGCGAGTTACAGAGAACAAGAGACCCAGTACTTC
CSASYREQETQYF
>NA|few|TRBJ1-1|TRBV6-1
TGTGCCAGTCATGACAGTTTTGGGGGAGCTTTCTTT
CASHDSFGGAFF
>TRBD2|few|TRBJ2-7|TRBV3-1
TGTGCCAGCAGCCAAGTCCTGGGACTAGACGGCGAGCAGTACTTC
CASSQVLGLDGEQYF
>NA|many|TRBJ1-1|TRBV12-5
TGTGCTAGTGGTTTGGCGGGAGAGAACACTGAAGCTTTCTTT
CASGLAGENTEAFF
>NA|many|TRBJ1-1|TRBV12-3/TRBV12-4
TGTGCCAGCAGTCCGGACATCTGGAACACTGAAGCTTTCTTT
CASSPDIWNTEAFF
>NA|many|TRBJ1-3|TRBV12-3/TRBV12-4
TGTGCCAGCAGTATGGACTCTGGAAACACCATATATTTT
CASSMDSGNTIYF
>NA|few|TRBJ2-7|TRBV2
TGTGCCAGCAGGGGGACGGGTCCCTCCTACGAGCAGTACTTC
CASRGTGPSYEQYF
>NA|many|TRBJ2-5|TRBV12-3/TRBV12-4
TGTGCCAGCAAACCGGGCGCCCAAGAGACCCAGTACTTC
CASKPGAQETQYF
>NA|few|TRBJ2-3|TRBV9
TGTGCCAGCAGCGTAGGTCAGGGGGGGCCAGATACGCAGTATTTT
CASSVGQGGPDTQYF
>TRBD2|NA|TRBJ2-4|TRBV7-2
TGTGCCAGCACAAACCGGGGGGATCAAAACATTCAGTACTTC
CASTNRGDQNIQYF
>TRBD1|many|TRBJ2-2|TRBV24-1
TGTGCCACCAGTGATTTACCAGGGGGAAAATCCGGGGAGCTGTTTTTT
CATSDLPGGKSGELFF
>NA|NA|TRBJ2-5|TRBV29-1
TGCAGCGTTGAAGTTTTCCATGACAGTTTCCAAGAGACCCAGTACTTC
CSVEVFHDSFQETQYF
>TRBD1|NA|TRBJ1-1|TRBV3-1
TGTGCCAGCAGCCAATTGACAGGGTTTGGCACTGAAGCTTTCTTT
CASSQLTGFGTEAFF
>NA|NA|TRBJ2-7|TRBV12-3/TRBV12-4
TGTGCCAGCAGTCCTCGCGTGGACCTCTCCGGCGAGCAGTACTTC
CASSPRVDLSGEQYF
>TRBD1|many|TRBJ1-2|TRBV6-5
TGTGCCAGCAGTTACTCATCGCAGGGGGAGTATGGCTACACCTTC
CASSYSSQGEYGYTF
>NA|many|TRBJ1-3|TRBV9
TGTGCCAGCACCACGGCAGCCTCTGGAAACACCATATATTTT
CASTTAASGNTIYF
>NA|many|TRBJ2-7|TRBV20-1
TGCAGTGCTAGGGACCAGGGCCTGGAGCAGTACTTC
CSARDQGLEQYF
>NA|NA|TRBJ2-5|TRBV5-1
TGCGCCAGCAGCCCCAGCGGAGAACAAGAGACCCAGTACTTC
CASSPSGEQETQYF
>NA|NA|TRBJ1-3|TRBV3-1
TGTGCCAGCATCCAAGGGGATTCTGGAAACACCATATACTTT
CASIQGDSGNTIYF
>NA|many|TRBJ2-2|TRBV3-1
TGTGCCAGCAGACCGGGACACGGGGAGCTGTTTTTT
CASRPGHGELFF
>NA|NA|TRBJ1-1|TRBV6-2/TRBV6-3
TGTGCCAGCAGTTACTCGCTGAACCTGGAGAACACTGAAGCTTTCTTT
CASSYSLNLENTEAFF
>TRBD1|NA|TRBJ2-5|TRBV10-1
TGCGCCAACCTCCCGGGACAGAATCAAGAGACCCAGTACTTC
CANLPGQNQETQYF
>TRBD1|many|TRBJ2-7|TRBV6-1
TGTGCCAGCAGTCGCAGGGGGTCGTACGAGCAGTACTTC
CASSRRGSYEQYF
>TRBD1|many|TRBJ2-7|TRBV28
TGTGCCAGCAGTACAGGACAGGGTTACTCCTACGAGCAGTACTTC
CASSTGQGYSYEQYF
>NA|few|TRBJ2-6|TRBV6-1
TGTGCCAGCAGCTCGCAGGGATCCAGCTCTGGGGCCAACGTCCTGACTTTC
CASSSQGSSSGANVLTF
>NA|many|TRBJ2-5|TRBV7-3
TGTGCCAGCAGCTCAGTAGTCCAAGAGACCCAGTACTTC
CASSSVVQETQYF
>NA|few|TRBJ2-6|TRBV4-1
TGCGCCAGCAGCCAAGATTCTGCGACAGACCGCGTATTCTCTGGGGCCAACGTCCTGACTTTC
CASSQDSATDRVFSGANVLTF
>NA|many|TRBJ1-2|TRBV6-5
TGTGCCAGCAGTTGGGGATTAGGCTACACCTTC
CASSWGLGYTF
>NA|NA|TRBJ1-1|TRBV25-1
TGTGCCAGCAGTTTCCAGGGGGAAGCTTTCTTT
CASSFQGEAFF
>NA|many|TRBJ1-1|TRBV5-1
TGCGCCAGCAGCTTCTCGGCAGGGGCCGACACTGAAGCTTTCTTT
CASSFSAGADTEAFF
>TRBD1|NA|TRBJ1-1|TRBV6-1
TGTGCCAGCCGACCCCCAGGGGGTAATGAAGCTTTCTTT
CASRPPGGNEAFF
>TRBD2|many|TRBJ2-1|TRBV11-2
TGTGCCAGCAAGACAGCCCTAGCGGGCGGGGAGCAGTTCTTC
CASKTALAGGEQFF
>NA|NA|TRBJ1-5|TRBV2
TGTGCCAGCAGTGCAAGGCAGTCTGGGGGCAATCAGCCCCAGCATTTT
CASSARQSGGNQPQHF
>NA|few|TRBJ2-5|TRBV5-6
TGTGCCAGCAGCTTGGGTGCCGGGATCCGGGGGGAGACCCAGTACTTC
CASSLGAGIRGETQYF
>TRBD1|many|TRBJ1-2|TRBV30
TGTGCCTGGAGTGTACGAAGAACAGGGGGCTATGGCTACACCTTC
CAWSVRRTGGYGYTF
>TRBD1|many|TRBJ1-2|TRBV2
TGTGCCACCTCGGACAGGGCTGGCTACACCTTC
CATSDRAGYTF
>NA|NA|TRBJ2-2|TRBV7-6
TGTGCCAGCAGCTTATCTTTTGTAGACGGGGAGCTGTTTTTT
CASSLSFVDGELFF
>NA|few|TRBJ2-1|TRBV9
TGTGCCAGCAGCGTCGACTCCCAGGGGAACTACAATGAGCAGTTCTTC
CASSVDSQGNYNEQFF
>TRBD1|many|TRBJ2-5|TRBV19
TGTGCCAGTAGGCCTTCTGACAGGGGAAAGACCCAGTACTTC
CASRPSDRGKTQYF
>NA|NA|TRBJ2-7|TRBV7-9
TGTGCCAGCAGCCCAGACAGGCCTTACGAGCAGTACTTC
CASSPDRPYEQYF
>TRBD1|many|TRBJ1-2|TRBV7-8
TGTGCCAGCAGCTCTACAGGGGGCCCAAACTATGGCTACACCTTC
CASSSTGGPNYGYTF
>TRBD1|NA|TRBJ1-6|TRBV5-1
TGCGCCAGCAGCTTGGCCGGAGTTGGGACAGGCAGATCACCCCTCCACTTT
CASSLAGVGTGRSPLHF
>TRBD2|many|TRBJ2-5|TRBV7-6
TGTGCCAGCAGCTTAGGCGGGAGTGGGGCGACCCAGTACTTC
CASSLGGSGATQYF
>NA|many|TRBJ1-3|TRBV11-1
TGTGCCAGCAGCCAAGACAACTCTGGAAACACCATATATTTT
CASSQDNSGNTIYF
>NA|NA|TRBJ2-2|TRBV7-7
TGTGCTAGCAGCTTATCCGGGTGGGACACCGGGGAGCTGTTTTTT
CASSLSGWDTGELFF
>NA|NA|TRBJ2-5|TRBV5-1
TGCGCCAGCAGCTTGCGGGTGGTGGGAGAGACCCAGTACTTC
CASSLRVVGETQYF
>TRBD2|many|TRBJ2-5|TRBV12-3/TRBV12-4
TGTGCCAGCAGTTCTAGCGGTAACCCCGAGACCCAGTACTTC
CASSSSGNPETQYF
>NA|many|TRBJ2-7|TRBV12-3/TRBV12-4
TGTGCCAGCAGTCCCGCCGGAGGGACGGGTGAGCAGTACTTC
CASSPAGGTGEQYF
>TRBD1|many|TRBJ2-7|TRBV28
TGTGCCAGCAGACTAATGACAGGGATGGGCGAGCAGTACTTC
CASRLMTGMGEQYF
>NA|many|TRBJ1-5|TRBV7-2
TGTGCCAGCAGCTTAGCCCCACTGACCAACAATCAGCCCCAGCATTTT
CASSLAPLTNNQPQHF
>NA|many|TRBJ2-7|TRBV10-3
TGTGCCATCAGTGAAGACAGCCCCTACGAGCAGTACTTC
CAISEDSPYEQYF
>TRBD1|many|TRBJ2-7|TRBV6-5
TGTGCCACCCGTTGGACAGGTTCATCCTACGAGCAGTACTTC
CATRWTGSSYEQYF
>NA|many|TRBJ2-7|TRBV29-1
TGCAGTGCTGACAGGGAGGCAAACGAGCAGTACTTC
CSADREANEQYF
>TRBD1|many|TRBJ2-7|TRBV6-2/TRBV6-3
TGTGCCAGCAGGCCGGACAGGATGAGCTCCTACGAGCAGTACTTC
CASRPDRMSSYEQYF
>NA|many|TRBJ1-5|TRBV10-3
TGTGCCATCAGTGCATCGGCCTATAGCAATCAGCCCCAGCATTTT
CAISASAYSNQPQHF